The rows below give T cell receptor beta chains drawn from one sample of a study of cytomegalovirus exposure and HLA in healthy donors. The assay was immunoSEQ multiplex PCR, and TCRdb's table has in-frame clones only and misses some. The top ten hold about 1.5% of the sample, which has around 52,000 clones, just under 85% seen once. The sample taken for sequencing was PBMCs. These receptors were collected from a man in his forties or fifties in good health and CMV-seronegative. The CDR3 runs from the conserved cysteine through the conserved F or W. The order of the fields is clone size, V gene, J gene, D gene, CDR3 DNA, CDR3 protein. The D gene is left open where the match is weak. Expanded clones get a size class; other rows say once, few or many, or leave the size out.

clone_size: NA; v_call: TRBV11-2; j_call: TRBJ2-3; d_call: NA; cdr3_nt: TGTGCCAGCAGCTTTCAGGGACTGCAATCTAGCACAGATACGCAGTATTTT; cdr3_aa: CASSFQGLQSSTDTQYF
clone_size: NA; v_call: TRBV19; j_call: TRBJ2-1; d_call: NA; cdr3_nt: TGTGCCAGTAGTATCGTCCGGGGGGCGAGGACTCCTGAGCAGTTCTTC; cdr3_aa: CASSIVRGARTPEQFF
clone_size: few; v_call: TRBV6-6; j_call: TRBJ2-6; d_call: NA; cdr3_nt: TGTGCCAGCAGTCGAGGATCTGGGGCCAACGTCCTGACTTTC; cdr3_aa: CASSRGSGANVLTF
clone_size: NA; v_call: TRBV11-2; j_call: TRBJ2-5; d_call: TRBD2; cdr3_nt: TGTGCCAGCAGCTTAGGGGCTAGCGGGGGGACCCAAGAGACCCAGTACTTC; cdr3_aa: CASSLGASGGTQETQYF
clone_size: few; v_call: TRBV4-1; j_call: TRBJ1-6; d_call: TRBD1; cdr3_nt: TGCGCCAGCAGCCAAATCTTGACAGGGAGAGATTCACCCCTCCACTTT; cdr3_aa: CASSQILTGRDSPLHF
clone_size: NA; v_call: TRBV28; j_call: TRBJ2-3; d_call: TRBD2; cdr3_nt: TGTGCCAGCAGAGGTAGCGGGGGGGCCGATACGCAGTATTTT; cdr3_aa: CASRGSGGADTQYF
clone_size: NA; v_call: TRBV30; j_call: TRBJ1-1; d_call: NA; cdr3_nt: TGTGCCTGGAGTGTGAACAGGAACACTGAAGCTTTCTTT; cdr3_aa: CAWSVNRNTEAFF
clone_size: once; v_call: TRBV27; j_call: TRBJ2-5; d_call: NA; cdr3_nt: TGTGCCAGCAGTTCTTACAGGGTGGGTGAGACCCAGTACTTC; cdr3_aa: CASSSYRVGETQYF
clone_size: NA; v_call: TRBV6-1; j_call: TRBJ2-1; d_call: TRBD2; cdr3_nt: TGTGCCAGCAGTGGGGCTAGCGGGAGCTCCTACAATGAGCAGTTCTTC; cdr3_aa: CASSGASGSSYNEQFF
clone_size: once; v_call: TRBV5-1; j_call: TRBJ2-5; d_call: TRBD2; cdr3_nt: TGCGCCAGCAGCTTGGAAGGTAGCGGGGGGATTGAGACCCAGTACTTC; cdr3_aa: CASSLEGSGGIETQYF
clone_size: NA; v_call: TRBV7-6; j_call: TRBJ2-7; d_call: NA; cdr3_nt: TGTGCCAGCAGCTCCGGGGGTGGGGGTGGGTACGAGCAGTACTTC; cdr3_aa: CASSSGGGGGYEQYF
clone_size: NA; v_call: TRBV5-1; j_call: TRBJ2-1; d_call: TRBD2; cdr3_nt: TGCGCCAGCAGACGAGCGGGGGGGCCACGAGGTGAGCAGTTCTTC; cdr3_aa: CASRRAGGPRGEQFF
clone_size: NA; v_call: TRBV9; j_call: TRBJ2-3; d_call: NA; cdr3_nt: TGTGCCAGCAGCGTAGGGCTAGAGCTCACAGATACGCAGTATTTT; cdr3_aa: CASSVGLELTDTQYF
clone_size: NA; v_call: TRBV7-3; j_call: TRBJ2-4; d_call: TRBD2; cdr3_nt: TGTGCCAGCAGCCCGGCCGGAGCGGGGACGCAACACATTCAGTACTTC; cdr3_aa: CASSPAGAGTQHIQYF
clone_size: once; v_call: TRBV5-8; j_call: TRBJ2-3; d_call: NA; cdr3_nt: TGTGCCAGCAGCTTGGTCCTCGGCTTCCATGGGGGCGCCTCAGATACGCAGTATTTT; cdr3_aa: CASSLVLGFHGGASDTQYF
clone_size: NA; v_call: TRBV7-2; j_call: TRBJ1-1; d_call: TRBD1; cdr3_nt: TGTGCCAGCAGCTTATTCGCGGGGACAGTTAACACTGAAGCTTTCTTT; cdr3_aa: CASSLFAGTVNTEAFF
clone_size: NA; v_call: TRBV4-1; j_call: TRBJ1-1; d_call: TRBD1; cdr3_nt: TGCGCCAGCAGCCAAGAAATTTTCCTCCCGGGACAGGGGAGCACTGAAGCTTTCTTT; cdr3_aa: CASSQEIFLPGQGSTEAFF
clone_size: few; v_call: TRBV6-4; j_call: TRBJ2-1; d_call: TRBD2; cdr3_nt: TGTGCCAGCAGTGTCCTAGCGGGGGGACCTTACAATGAGCAGTTCTTC; cdr3_aa: CASSVLAGGPYNEQFF
clone_size: NA; v_call: TRBV5-4; j_call: TRBJ1-2; d_call: NA; cdr3_nt: TGTGCCAGCAGCTTGGGACATAACTATGGCTACACCTTC; cdr3_aa: CASSLGHNYGYTF
clone_size: once; v_call: TRBV5-1; j_call: TRBJ2-5; d_call: TRBD1; cdr3_nt: TGCGCCAGCAGCATAGGACAGGGGAGGGAGACCCAGTACTTC; cdr3_aa: CASSIGQGRETQYF
clone_size: NA; v_call: TRBV7-9; j_call: TRBJ2-2; d_call: NA; cdr3_nt: TGTGCCAGCAGCCGAAACCCAGGGTCCGGGGAGCTGTTTTTT; cdr3_aa: CASSRNPGSGELFF
clone_size: NA; v_call: TRBV7-2; j_call: TRBJ1-5; d_call: NA; cdr3_nt: TGTGCCAGCAGCTTGGGGGGGGGCAATCAGCCCCAGCATTTT; cdr3_aa: CASSLGGGNQPQHF
clone_size: NA; v_call: TRBV7-9; j_call: TRBJ2-4; d_call: TRBD1; cdr3_nt: TGTGCCAGCAGCTTGCCGGGACAGGGTAATAACATTCAGTACTTC; cdr3_aa: CASSLPGQGNNIQYF